This TCR beta chain was profiled in a study of graft-versus-host responses after intestinal transplantation. Using immunoSEQ multiplex PCR, the repertoire was profiled, and TCRdb retains in-frame clones only, with some absent. The sample comprises under 100,000 clones, approximately 80% of which are singletons, and 0.65% to 0.95% rests with the top ten. This clone was observed a handful of times. Its specificity is not known. The V end was cut by 1 base, the J end by 5 bases, with 11 bases between. The CDR3 spans 14 residues. Germline lookup yields CDR1 SEHNR and CDR2 FQNEAQ (reference sequence). This chain links TRBV7-9 with TRBJ2-5, with D unclear. The TCR originated in a human donor who received an intestinal transplant. Sequencing was performed on unstimulated CD4+ T cells sorted from spleen or lymph node cells, taken before intestinal transplant. The CDR3 bases are TGTGCCAGCAGCTTAGAATTGAGTCGCGAGACCCAGTACTTC. Protein sequence: CASSLELSRETQYF.